Sequencing of this T cell receptor (beta chain) was carried out in a study of T-cell reconstitution after alpha-beta-depleted transplantation in children. This clonotype was recorded at least ten times. Preparation of the TCRbeta library used unique molecular identifiers. TCRdb called the PCR reads again in MiXCR, with one record for every CDR3 protein. This repertoire shows about 290,000 distinct CDR3 sequences, roughly a tenth found once; its top ten account for about 8%. The germline V gene has CDR1 SGHRS and CDR2 YFSETQ. With 2 bases removed from V and 2 bases from J, the gap between germline ends came to 11 bases. This CDR3 is built from 15 residues.

Specimen: PBMCs, collected before TCRalphabeta/CD19-depleted stem cell transplant. The clonotype comes from a boy under two years old with acute myeloid leukemia, due to receive a stem cell transplant. The chain recombines TRBV5-1 with TRBJ2-1; tentatively, D is TRBD1 or TRBD2 (5 bases each). CDR3 sequence: CASSFTGTAYNEQFF. DNA for the CDR3: TGCGCCAGCAGCTTTACGGGGACCGCCTACAATGAGCAGTTCTTC.